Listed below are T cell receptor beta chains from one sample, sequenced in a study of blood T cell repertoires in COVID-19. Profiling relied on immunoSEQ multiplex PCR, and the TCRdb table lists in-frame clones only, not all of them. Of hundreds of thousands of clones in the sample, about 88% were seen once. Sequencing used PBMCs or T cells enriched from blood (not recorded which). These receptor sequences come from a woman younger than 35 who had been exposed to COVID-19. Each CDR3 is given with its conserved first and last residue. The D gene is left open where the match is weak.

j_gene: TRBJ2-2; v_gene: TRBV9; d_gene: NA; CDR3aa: CASSVVAGSQYTGELFF
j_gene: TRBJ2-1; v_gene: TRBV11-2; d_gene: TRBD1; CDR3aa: CASSADRGHEQFF
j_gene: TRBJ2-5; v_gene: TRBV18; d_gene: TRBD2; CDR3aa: CASSPMDLAGQETQYF
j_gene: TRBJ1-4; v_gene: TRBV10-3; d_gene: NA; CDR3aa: CAISEGGGTNEKLFF
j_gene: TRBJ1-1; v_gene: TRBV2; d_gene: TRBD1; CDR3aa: CASGQGLGNTEAFF
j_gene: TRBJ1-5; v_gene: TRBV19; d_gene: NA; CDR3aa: CASYEQGGNQPQHF
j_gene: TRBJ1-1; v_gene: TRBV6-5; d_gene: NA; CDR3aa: CASSWTENTEAFF
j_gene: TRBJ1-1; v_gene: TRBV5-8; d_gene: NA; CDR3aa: CASSLGLSTEAFF
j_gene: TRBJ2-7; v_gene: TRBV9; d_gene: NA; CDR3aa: CASSVEAVGRDEQYF
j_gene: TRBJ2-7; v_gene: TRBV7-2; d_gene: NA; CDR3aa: CASSLGTTYEQYF
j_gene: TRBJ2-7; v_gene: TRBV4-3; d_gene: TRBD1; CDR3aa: CASSQGTGGQYEQYF
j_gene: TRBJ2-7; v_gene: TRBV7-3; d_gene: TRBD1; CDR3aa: CASSSTGQGYEQYF
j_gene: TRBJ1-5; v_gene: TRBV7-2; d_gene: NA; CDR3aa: CASSLGAYNQPQHF
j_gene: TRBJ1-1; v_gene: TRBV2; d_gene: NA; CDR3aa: CASRDTNTEAFF
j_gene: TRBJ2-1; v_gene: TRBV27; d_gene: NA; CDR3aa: CASSYQGYNEQFF
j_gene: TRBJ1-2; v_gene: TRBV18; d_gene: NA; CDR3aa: CASSPNGGVYGYTF
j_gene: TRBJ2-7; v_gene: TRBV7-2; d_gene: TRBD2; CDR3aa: CASSRSSGGASEQYF
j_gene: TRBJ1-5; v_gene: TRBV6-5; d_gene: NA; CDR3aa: CASSYSRYSNQPQHF
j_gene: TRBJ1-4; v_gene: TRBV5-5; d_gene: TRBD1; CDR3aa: CASSLMGQDNEKLFF
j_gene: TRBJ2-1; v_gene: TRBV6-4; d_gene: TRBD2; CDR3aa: CASSGSAGNYNEQFF
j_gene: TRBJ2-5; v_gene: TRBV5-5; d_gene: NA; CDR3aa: CASSFSGLGQETQYF
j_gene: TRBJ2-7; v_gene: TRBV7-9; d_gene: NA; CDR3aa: CASSLDAGEQYF
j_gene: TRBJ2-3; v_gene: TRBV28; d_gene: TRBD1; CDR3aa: CASSTGGFTDTQYF
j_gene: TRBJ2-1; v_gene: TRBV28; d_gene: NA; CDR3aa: CASSRGPEQFF
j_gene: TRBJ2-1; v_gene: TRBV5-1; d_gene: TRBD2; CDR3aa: CASRPAAGVTGNEQFF
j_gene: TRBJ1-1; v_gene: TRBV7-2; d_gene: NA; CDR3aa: CASSSPTGQNTEAFF
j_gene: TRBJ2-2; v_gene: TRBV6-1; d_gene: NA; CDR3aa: CASSEARRDGGELFF
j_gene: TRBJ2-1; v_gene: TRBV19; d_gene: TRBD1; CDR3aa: CASSTWTGGHNEQFF
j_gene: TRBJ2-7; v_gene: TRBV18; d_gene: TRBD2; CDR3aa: CASSPSASGGLYEQYF
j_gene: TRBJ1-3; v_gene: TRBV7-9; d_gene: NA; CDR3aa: CASSLRGTGNTIYF
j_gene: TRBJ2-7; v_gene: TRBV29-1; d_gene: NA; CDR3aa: CSVVRSPYEQYF
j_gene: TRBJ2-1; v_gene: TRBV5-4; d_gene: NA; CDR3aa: CASSLRREVEEQFF
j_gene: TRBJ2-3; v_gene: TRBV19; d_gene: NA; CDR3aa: CASSIGPTTGTDTQYF
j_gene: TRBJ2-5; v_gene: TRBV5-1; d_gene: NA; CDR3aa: CASSLARGPPQETQYF
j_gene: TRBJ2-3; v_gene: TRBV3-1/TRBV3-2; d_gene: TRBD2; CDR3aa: CASSQLGLAASTDTQYF
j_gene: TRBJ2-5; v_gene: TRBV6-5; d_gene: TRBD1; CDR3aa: CASSYNRGRETQYF
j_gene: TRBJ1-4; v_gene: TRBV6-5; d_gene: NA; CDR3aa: CASSWSGGTNEKLFF
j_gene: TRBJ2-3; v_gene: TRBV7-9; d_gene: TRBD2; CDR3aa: CASSGTSGTGYPYF
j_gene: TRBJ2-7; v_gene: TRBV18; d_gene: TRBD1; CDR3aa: CASAGTGISYEQYF
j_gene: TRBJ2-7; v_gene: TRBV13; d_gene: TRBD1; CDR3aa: CASSLGQGATEQYF
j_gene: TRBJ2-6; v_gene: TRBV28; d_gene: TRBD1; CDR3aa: CASRGQGESGANVLTF
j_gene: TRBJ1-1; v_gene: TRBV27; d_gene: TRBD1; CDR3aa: CASSPRTGYKAFF